These 26 T cell receptor beta chains originate from one sample sequenced in a study of cytomegalovirus exposure and HLA in healthy donors. The PCR contained 60 Vbeta and 13 Jbeta primers. Profiled with immunoSEQ multiplex PCR; TCRdb holds only in-frame clones, not every one. The table has more than 150,000 clones, roughly 79% seen once. The source material was PBMCs. All receptors derive from a woman in her thirties or forties in good health and CMV-seropositive.

V usage is TRBV9 and J usage is TRBJ1-6; D gene uncertain. Germline-derived CDR1 and CDR2 are SGDLS and YYNGEE. V lost 3 bases, J lost 0 bases, and 10 bases lay in between. The CDR3 is 16 residues long. CDR3 loop: CASSATPSSYNSPLHF. The DNA for the CDR3 is TGTGCCAGCAGCGCTACCCCTAGCTCCTATAATTCACCCCTCCACTTT.

The V gene is TRBV7-8, the J gene TRBJ1-2; TRBD1 might be the D (6 bases). The V and J ends lost 6 bases and 2 bases respectively, with 10 bases between them. Germline CDR1 SGHVS, CDR2 FQNEAQ. This CDR3 spans 13 amino acids. The CDR3: CASSETGNYGYTF. CDR3 DNA: TGTGCCAGCAGTGAGACAGGCAACTATGGCTACACCTTC.

This sequence joins TRBV6-1 and TRBJ2-2; TRBD2 matches at 7 bases. Germline V gives CDR1 MNHNS, CDR2 SASEGT. V lost 8 bases and J lost 3; bases outside the gene matches: 6. This CDR3 comprises 14 residues. The CDR3 DNA reads as TGTGCCAGCGGACTAGTTACCCACACCGGGGAGCTGTTTTTT. Translating it yields CASGLVTHTGELFF.

The chain has TRBV14 and TRBJ1-1; 8 nucleotides align to TRBD1. The CDR3 is 12 residues long. The J segment lost 8 bases and the V segment lost 3 bases, leaving 2 bases of the junction unmatched. Germline V gene lookup returns CDR1 SGHDN and CDR2 FVKESK. The CDR3 here is CASSHHRGEAFF. The DNA for the CDR3 is TGTGCCAGCAGCCACCACAGGGGGGAAGCTTTCTTT.

The V call is TRBV10-3, the J call TRBJ1-5; no reliable D call. Between the trimmed V and J ends, which lost 10 bases and 7 bases, there was a span of 17 bases. CDR3 size: 13 residues. Germline assignment: CDR1 ENHRY and CDR2 SYGVKD. CDR3: CASRPVEEQPQHF. The CDR3 nucleotides are TGTGCCAGTAGACCCGTAGAGGAGCAGCCCCAGCATTTT.

This clone was detected only a few times. V is TRBV28 and J is TRBJ1-5; the D gene is possibly TRBD1 (5 bases). Per germline, CDR1 MDHEN and CDR2 SYDVKM. Between the trimmed V and J ends, which lost 2 bases and 0 bases, there was a span of 14 bases. This CDR3 contains 17 residues. CDR3 coding DNA: TGTGCCAGCAGTTTAACTTCACCAGGGAATAGCAATCAGCCCCAGCATTTT. Translation gives CASSLTSPGNSNQPQHF.

The J gene is TRBJ2-1, the V gene TRBV14, with a weak D call TRBD2 (5 bases). Trimming shortened V by 4 bases and J by 6 bases, and 22 bases separated the two germline ends. The length of the CDR3 is 17 residues. Germline values: CDR1 SGHDN, CDR2 FVKESK. CDR3 sequence: CASSPRLRADGLNEQFF. The CDR3 DNA follows: TGTGCCAGCAGCCCCCGTCTGCGGGCAGATGGGCTCAATGAGCAGTTCTTC.

This chain uses TRBV19 with TRBJ2-5; the D gene is possibly TRBD2 (5 bases). The length of the CDR3 is 14 residues. Germline V gene data show CDR1 as LNHDA and CDR2 as SQIVND (reference sequence). Trimming removed 3 bases from V and 0 bases from J, with 8 bases in between. CDR3 sequence (DNA): TGTGCCAGTAGTATCCCCGGGAACCAAGAGACCCAGTACTTC. The encoded protein is CASSIPGNQETQYF.

This chain uses TRBV11-2 with TRBJ2-1; D possibly corresponds to TRBD2 (6 bases). Per the germline V gene, CDR1 is SGHAT and CDR2 is FQNNGV. This CDR3 region has 15 residues. Trimming stripped 5 bases from V and 8 bases from J, with 19 bases between. The CDR3 spells CASSPRLVGAYEQFF. The CDR3 coding sequence is TGTGCCAGCAGCCCCAGACTAGTCGGGGCTTATGAGCAGTTCTTC.

The chain has TRBV15 and TRBJ2-2; TRBD2 is a possible D gene (7 bases). Deletions cut 1 base from V and 2 bases from J, with 8 bases between. Per the germline V gene, CDR1 is LNHNV and CDR2 is YYDKDF (reference sequence). The CDR3 length is 15 residues. CDR3: CATSRAGGNTGELFF. The CDR3 DNA follows: TGTGCCACCAGCAGAGCGGGGGGCAACACCGGGGAGCTGTTTTTT.

V gene TRBV29-1 combines with J gene TRBJ1-2; tentative D call: TRBD1 (6 bases). Germline CDR1 reads SQVTM; CDR2 reads ANQGSEA. V gave up 0 bases and J gave up 6 bases, with 11 bases separating them. This CDR3 is built from 13 residues. As DNA, the CDR3 is TGCAGCGTTGAAGATGAGGGGGTGGATGGCTACACCTTC. It codes for CSVEDEGVDGYTF.

In its sample, this clone was seen once. The rearrangement joins TRBV13 to TRBJ2-1, with a weak D call TRBD2 (5 bases). V dropped 2 bases and J dropped 3 bases, with 32 bases sitting between them. Germline loops: CDR1 PRHDT, CDR2 FYEKMQ (reference sequence). The CDR3 contains 22 residues. DNA of the CDR3: TGTGCCAGCAGCTTAACTGGGAGCATCGTCCCGTCTGAACAAAAGGACTACAATGAGCAGTTCTTC. It encodes CASSLTGSIVPSEQKDYNEQFF.

The gene calls are TRBV9 and TRBJ2-7; 7 bases are a match to TRBD1. This CDR3 is 14 amino acids long. Germline V gene lookup returns CDR1 SGDLS and CDR2 YYNGEE. V trimming: 2 bases; J trimming: 4 bases; junction bases outside the gene matches: 6. CDR3 bases: TGTGCCAGCAGCGTTTCGGGACAGATATACGAGCAGTACTTC. Its translation is CASSVSGQIYEQYF.

V usage is TRBV6-1 and J usage is TRBJ2-2, with 11 bases matching TRBD1. Germline V CDR1 and CDR2: MNHNS, SASEGT. The length of the CDR3 is 13 residues. Losses at the gene ends were 6 bases for V and 6 bases for J; bases not matched to a gene: 0. The CDR3 nucleotides are TGTGCCAGCAGGGGACAGGGGGCCGGGGAGCTGTTTTTT. Translated, it gives CASRGQGAGELFF.

V usage is TRBV28 and J usage is TRBJ2-7; 8 bases agree with TRBD2. This CDR3 has 16 residues. The ends lost 5 bases at V and 8 bases at J; junction bases unmatched: 17. The V gene's germline CDR1 is MDHEN and CDR2 SYDVKM. In nucleotides, the CDR3 is TGTGCCAGCAGTCCTCCCGGGGCGGGGGGAGTTACGAAGCAGTACTTC. It specifies CASSPPGAGGVTKQYF.

This clone has just one count. The chain employs TRBV30 and TRBJ2-7; D not resolved. The ends were cut back, 4 bases at V and 0 bases at J, with 13 bases in the middle. CDR3 length: 14 residues. Per the germline V gene, CDR1 is GTSNPN and CDR2 is SVGIG (reference sequence). The CDR3 loop reads CAWTRTKFSYEQYF. DNA of the CDR3: TGTGCCTGGACCCGAACAAAATTCTCCTACGAGCAGTACTTC.

A word on this clone: This same CDR3 is encoded by further DNA sequences in the sample. This chain's CDR3 is CASSYQYEQYF. DNA for the CDR3: TGTGCCAGCAGTTACCAGTACGAGCAGTACTTC. The chain uses TRBV28 and TRBJ2-7, with D hard to call. Germline lookup yields CDR1 MDHEN and CDR2 SYDVKM. This CDR3 contains 11 residues. V lost 4 bases and J 4 bases, leaving 5 bases between the germline ends.

The J gene is TRBJ2-1, the V gene TRBV2, with a weak D call TRBD2 (5 bases). Germline values: CDR1 SNHLY, CDR2 FYNNEI. CDR3 length equals 13 residues. V lost 5 bases to trimming and J lost 5 bases, with 10 bases between them. CDR3 nucleotide sequence: TGTGCCAGCAGTCGGGAACAAAACAATGAGCAGTTCTTC. This codes for CASSREQNNEQFF.

The rearrangement uses TRBV5-8 and TRBJ1-5; the D is unclear. V was clipped by 2 bases and J by 6 bases, with 12 bases between them. The V gene's germline CDR1 is SGHTS and CDR2 YDEGEE. The CDR3 totals 14 residues. For the CDR3, the DNA is TGTGCCAGCAGCTTTCCCTCGCATAGTCAGCCCCAGCATTTT. The encoded protein is CASSFPSHSQPQHF. Complete variable domain (other parts from reference TRBV5-8 and TRBJ1-5): EAGVTQSPTHLIKTRGQQATLRCSPISGHTSVYWYQQALGLGLQFLLWYDEGEERNRGNFPPRFSGRQFPNYSSELNVNALELEDSALYLCASSFPSHSQPQHFGDGTRLSIL.

The chain recombines TRBV18 with TRBJ2-1; tentative D call: TRBD2 (6 bases). Between the trimmed V and J ends, which lost 1 base and 9 bases, there was a span of 7 bases. The CDR3 has 12 residues. CDR1 is KGHSH and CDR2 is LQKENI in the germline V gene. Here the CDR3 reads CASSPQGGEQFF. CDR3 DNA: TGTGCCAGCTCACCACAGGGAGGTGAGCAGTTCTTC.

Note on this clone: Additional DNA sequences in this sample encode the identical CDR3. The V call is TRBV20-1, the J call TRBJ2-5; the D is unclear. The CDR3 contains 11 residues. Germline assignment: CDR1 DFQATT and CDR2 SNEGSKA (reference sequence). The ends were cut back, 3 bases at V and 3 bases at J, with 5 bases in the middle. The CDR3 DNA sequence: TGCAGTGCTAGGCCGGAAGAGACCCAGTACTTC. Residues: CSARPEETQYF.

The gene calls are TRBV20-1 and TRBJ1-1; TRBD1 is a possible D gene (5 bases). CDR3 length equals 11 residues. The ends were cut back, 6 bases at V and 4 bases at J, with 9 bases in the middle. The germline CDR1 and CDR2 sequences are DFQATT and SNEGSKA (reference sequence). CDR3 DNA sequence: TGCAGTGCCTCCAGGGTCACTGAAGCTTTCTTT. Protein sequence: CSASRVTEAFF.

The chain has TRBV10-3 and TRBJ1-2; perhaps TRBD1 as D (6 bases). Germline V CDR1 and CDR2: ENHRY, SYGVKD. Deletions cut 6 bases from V and 2 bases from J, with 10 bases between. The CDR3 runs 13 residues. Here the CDR3 reads CAIRDSLNYGYTF. The CDR3 DNA reads as TGTGCCATCAGGGACAGCTTGAACTATGGCTACACCTTC.

The chain links TRBV7-9 to TRBJ2-3, with 11 bases that match TRBD1. CDR1 is SEHNR, CDR2 FQNEAQ, per germline (reference sequence). The CDR3 loop spans 15 amino acids. Trimming took 4 bases from V and 4 from J; bases not matched to a gene: 4. CDR3 protein: CASSSDRGQSDTQYF. CDR3 bases: TGTGCCAGCAGCTCGGACAGGGGGCAATCAGATACGCAGTATTTT.

This clone occurred once. The chain carries TRBV5-1 and TRBJ1-2; possible D gene TRBD1, 6 bases. CDR3 length: 13 residues. Germline assignment: CDR1 SGHRS and CDR2 YFSETQ. The V and J ends lost 0 bases and 6 bases respectively, with 9 bases between them. CDR3 residues: CASSLVAGDGYTF. The CDR3 bases are TGCGCCAGCAGCTTGGTGGCAGGGGATGGCTACACCTTC.

The V gene is TRBV28, the J gene TRBJ2-3; 15 bases line up with TRBD2. The CDR3 runs to 20 residues. Germline V CDR1 and CDR2: MDHEN, SYDVKM. Trimming removed 7 bases from V and 5 bases from J; junction bases left unmatched: 19. CDR3 loop: CASNPGRDLGLAGGIDTQYF. As DNA, the CDR3 is TGTGCCAGCAACCCAGGCCGGGACTTGGGACTAGCGGGGGGTATAGATACGCAGTATTTT.